This T cell receptor beta chain was sequenced in a study of blood T cell repertoires in COVID-19. About the study: The origin of the acute and convalescent COVID-19 samples was the United States, Italy and Spain. The cDNA or gDNA used as material had been derived from T cells, B-cell-depleted T cells, or PBMCs.

Study processing details: Nucleated cell counts were estimated from reference gene primer amplification. Assay: immunoSEQ multiplex PCR; the TCRdb copy retains only in-frame clones and omits some. D and trimming were read from the DNA, whereas the V and J calls and clone size are those reported in that table. In the table there are under 150,000 clones, 77% of which are singletons. There are 15 residues in the CDR3. From germline, CDR1 is SEHNR and CDR2 FQNEAQ (reference sequence). V was pared by 11 bases and J by 8 bases, with 22 bases between. Sequencing was performed on peripheral blood. This TCR was sampled from a man of 80 years or more with acute or convalescent COVID-19. The rearrangement joins TRBV7-9 to TRBJ1-6; maybe TRBD1 (5 bases). CDR3 amino acids: CAAGAGLTGDSPLHF. For the CDR3, the DNA is TGTGCCGCGGGCGCGGGGCTCACCGGGGATTCACCCCTCCACTTT. Supplemented by reference TRBV7-9 and TRBJ1-6, the full variable domain reads DTGVSQNPRHKITKRGQNVTFRCDPISEHNRLYWYRQTLGQGPEFLTYFQNEAQLEKSRLLSDRFSAERPKGSFSTLEIQRTEQGDSAMYLCAAGAGLTGDSPLHFGNGTRLTVT.